The clone carrying this T cell receptor (beta chain) was recorded many times. These data belong to a study of blood T cell repertoires in COVID-19. This CDR3 has 14 amino acids. Germline CDR1 SGHRS, CDR2 YFSETQ. Trimming took off 3 bases at V and 7 bases at J, with 14 bases between the two ends. This table comes from immunoSEQ multiplex PCR, and its TCRdb copy is limited to in-frame clones, with some not included. The repertoire holds 150,000 to 200,000 clones, with over 60% as singletons. The chain joins TRBV5-1 to TRBJ1-5; no firm D call. Sequenced material: peripheral blood. This TCR came from a man in his 60s with acute or convalescent COVID-19. The CDR3 DNA follows: TGCGCCAGCAGCTCGGGTGAGGGTACACAGCCCCAGCATTTT. This encodes CASSSGEGTQPQHF.